This TCR beta chain is drawn from a study of glioma-infiltrating T cells after dendritic cell vaccination. The ends lost 2 bases at V and 1 base at J; junction bases unmatched: 0. Germline V lookup: CDR1 MGHRA, CDR2 YSYEKL. The CDR3 covers 15 residues. The immunoSEQ assay amplified TCRB CDR3 from up to roughly 2 ug DNA. Primers: 60 V beta forward and 13 J beta reverse. Profiling relied on immunoSEQ multiplex PCR, and the TCRdb table lists in-frame clones only, not all of them. The table shows 600 or so clones, with 70% to 90% occurring only once. This clonotype was sampled from a human donor with glioblastoma. Sample: tumor tissue, taken before dendritic cell vaccination. The rearrangement links TRBV4-1 to TRBJ2-7; TRBD2 matches at 12 bases. The CDR3 DNA sequence: TGCGCCAGCAGCCAACTAGCGGGGGGGTCCTACGAGCAGTACTTC. This codes for CASSQLAGGSYEQYF.